This TCR beta chain was identified during a study of technical replicates of blood from a few donors. V dropped 6 bases and J dropped 2; count of bases not matched to a gene: 4. The CDR3 runs 13 residues. Looked up from germline, CDR1 is MDHEN and CDR2 is SYDVKM. Using immunoSEQ multiplex PCR, the repertoire was profiled, and TCRdb retains in-frame clones only, with some absent. The sample includes about 76,000 clones, 80% to 90% of them seen just once. This clone occurred once. The chain recombines TRBV28 with TRBJ2-7, with TRBD1 matching over 7 bases. This receptor was obtained from a human donor in good health. Some clones in this sample may be carry-over from other donors' samples. The sequencing sample was made of PBMCs. The CDR3 coding sequence is TGTGCCAGCAGCAGACAGGGTCCCTACGAGCAGTACTTC. Translated, it gives CASSRQGPYEQYF. Variable domain in full (rest from reference TRBV28 and TRBJ2-7): DVKVTQSSRYLVKRTGEKVFLECVQDMDHENMFWYRQDPGLGLRLIYFSYDVKMKEKGDIPEGYSVSREKKERFSLILESASTNQTSMYLCASSRQGPYEQYFGPGTRLTVT.